The clone carrying this T cell receptor (beta chain) appeared many times. Its antigen remains unknown. The CDR3 totals 13 residues. Germline V gives CDR1 SQVTM, CDR2 ANQGSEA. The V and J ends lost 4 bases and 1 base respectively, with 11 bases between them. Quantitative barcoded 5'-RACE was used to prepare TCR beta libraries. A single record per CDR3 protein comes from TCRdb applying MiXCR to the 5' RACE reads. The repertoire consists of fewer than 750,000 distinct CDR3 sequences, with roughly 19% occurring once and the leading ten covering around a fifth. This record belongs to a study of CD8 T cells in ankylosing spondylitis. Study-wide points: Researchers reportedly found disease-linked clones significantly enriched in matched ankylosing spondylitis synovial fluid. Relatively rare in peripheral blood, disease-linked clones were also CD8+. A TCR beta motif of 8 or 9 highly homologous variants appeared characteristic of ankylosing spondylitis blood. Both synovial fluid and blood in reactive arthritis had previously been reported to carry some motif variants.

The origin of this receptor is a male donor with ankylosing spondylitis. Sequenced material: blood, either unsorted or a sorted T cell fraction (not recorded which). The genes are TRBV29-1 and TRBJ2-7; D is perhaps TRBD1 or TRBD2 (5 bases each). The CDR3 loop is CSVVGRQSYEQYF. CDR3 in DNA: TGCAGCGTTGTGGGACGGCAATCCTACGAGCAGTACTTC.